The 5 T cell receptor beta chains listed next were all sequenced from one sample in a study of human T cells and chemical hapten exposure. Time point given: pre-sensitization, week 0. Sample treatment: therapeutic diphenylcyclopropenone sensitization with weekly scalp DPC. MiXCR, run by TCRdb on the RACE reads, gives a single entry per CDR3 protein. The sample has fewer than 65,000 distinct CDR3 sequences; 9.4% are singletons. Sample: whole blood, taken in connection with sensitization to the hapten diphenylcyclopropenone (DPC). Receptors were obtained from a woman between 35 and 50 years old with alopecia areata. Some clones in this sample may be carry-over from other donors' samples.

Ten or more counts support this clonotype. The genes are TRBV20-1 and TRBJ2-3; D gene uncertain. V was clipped by 6 bases and J by 2 bases, with 9 bases between them. CDR1 and CDR2 (germline): DFQATT, SNEGSKA (reference sequence). This CDR3 has 12 amino acids. CDR3 DNA sequence: TGCAGTGCCTCCGGCTACACAGATACGCAGTATTTT. It encodes CSASGYTDTQYF.

This clonotype was counted ten times or more. This sequence joins TRBV19 and TRBJ2-1, with TRBD1 identical over 11 bases. CDR1 and CDR2 from the germline V gene are LNHDA and SQIVND (reference sequence). The V and J ends lost 6 bases and 5 bases, in that order; junction bases with no gene match: 6. This CDR3 region has 15 residues. The CDR3 nucleotides are TGTGCCAGTAGGAACCGGGACAGGGGGGACAATGAGCAGTTCTTC. Its translation is CASRNRDRGDNEQFF.

This clonotype was seen a few times. This chain links TRBV20-1 with TRBJ2-3; TRBD2 matches 7 bases. V gave up 6 bases and J gave up 5 bases; unmatched junction bases: 14. In germline, CDR1 is DFQATT, CDR2 SNEGSKA (reference sequence). The CDR3 is 15 residues long. The CDR3 spells CSASQERGLVDTQYF. CDR3 coding DNA: TGCAGTGCATCCCAAGAGCGGGGCTTGGTAGATACGCAGTATTTT.

This clonotype has ten or more counts. This chain joins TRBV6-4 and TRBJ1-1, with D unclear. The V end lost 6 bases, the J end lost 1 base, and 15 bases lay between the germline ends. Germline values: CDR1 MRHNA, CDR2 SNTAGT. The CDR3 totals 15 residues. CDR3 loop: CASREQPTSNTEAFF. Written as DNA, the CDR3 is TGTGCCAGCAGAGAGCAGCCCACATCGAACACTGAAGCTTTCTTT.

This clonotype came up a few times. The CDR3 DNA follows: TGCAGCGTCCAGGGGGAGAATTCACCCCTCCACTTT. This encodes CSVQGENSPLHF. The chain has TRBV29-1 and TRBJ1-6; 7 bases align to TRBD1. The J segment lost 7 bases and the V segment lost 6 bases, leaving 3 bases of the junction unmatched. This CDR3 has 12 residues. Germline CDR1 SQVTM, CDR2 ANQGSEA.